The 24 T cell receptor beta chains below were found in one sample sequenced in a study of T-cell memory formation after mild COVID-19. TCRdb called the 5' RACE reads again in MiXCR, with one record for every CDR3 protein. The data show a few hundred thousand distinct CDR3 sequences, under 20% seen once. Material: PBMCs or a T cell subset sorted from them (not recorded which). The receptors stem from a man aged 18 to 30 who had mild COVID-19 (a few samples of this study predate the infection). Cell type and time point are not known.

The J gene is TRBJ1-1, the V gene TRBV7-8; D is possibly TRBD1 (5 bases). Germline CDR1 SGHVS, CDR2 FQNEAQ. The CDR3 is 13 residues long. Trimming took 5 bases from V and 1 from J, leaving 8 bases between them. The CDR3 DNA is TGTGCCAGCAGCGGGGGAAGGAACACTGAAGCTTTCTTT. This gives the protein CASSGGRNTEAFF. Drawing the rest from reference TRBV7-8 and TRBJ1-1, the complete variable domain is GAGVSQSPRYKVAKRGQDVALRCDPISGHVSLFWYQQALGQGPEFLTYFQNEAQLDKSGLPSDRFFAERPEGSVSTLKIQRTQQEDSAVYLCASSGGRNTEAFFGQGTRLTVV.

The V gene is TRBV7-9, the J gene TRBJ1-6; D unclear. Germline lookup yields CDR1 SEHNR and CDR2 FQNEAQ (reference sequence). The CDR3 contains 11 residues. V lost 7 bases to trimming and J lost 7 bases, with 5 bases between them. The CDR3 coding sequence is TGTGCCAGCACCCAAAATTCACCCCTCCACTTT. As protein: CASTQNSPLHF.

CDR3 region: CAISEQGGGETQYF. The CDR3 DNA follows: TGTGCCATCAGTGAACAGGGAGGAGGGGAGACCCAGTACTTC. The chain recombines TRBV10-3 with TRBJ2-5; D assignment may be TRBD1 or TRBD2 (6 bases each). CDR1 is ENHRY and CDR2 is SYGVKD in the germline V gene. The length of the CDR3 is 14 residues. The V gene lost 3 bases and the J gene lost 5 bases, with 13 bases spanning the gap.

The chain is built from TRBV27 and TRBJ2-3, with TRBD1 as a possible D gene (5 bases). Deletions cut 5 bases from V and 0 bases from J, with 12 bases between. The germline V gene encodes CDR1 MNHEY and CDR2 SMNVEV (reference sequence). This CDR3 is built from 15 residues. CDR3: CASSAGPSSTDTQYF. Written as DNA, the CDR3 is TGTGCCAGCAGTGCAGGGCCGTCGAGCACAGATACGCAGTATTTT.

In this sample, this clonotype turned up a few times. CDR3 residues: CASSLAGDRVEQYF. The CDR3 DNA follows: TGCGCCAGCAGCTTGGCCGGGGATAGGGTCGAGCAGTACTTC. The chain recombines TRBV5-1 with TRBJ2-7, with a tentative D call TRBD2 (5 bases). The V and J ends lost 0 bases and 6 bases respectively, with 13 bases between them. The germline CDR1 and CDR2 sequences are SGHRS and YFSETQ. This CDR3 is 14 amino acids long.

The V call is TRBV11-2, the J call TRBJ2-1; 9 bases are a match to TRBD2. This CDR3 has 16 residues. Germline V gene lookup returns CDR1 SGHAT and CDR2 FQNNGV. V lost 1 base and J lost 9; bases outside the gene matches: 10. DNA for the CDR3: TGTGCCAGCAGCTTAGGCCTAGCGGGGATCGTCGTTGAGCAGTTCTTC. It specifies CASSLGLAGIVVEQFF.

This clonotype was detected only a few times. The CDR3 loop is CASSYPAEYGYTF. CDR3 coding DNA: TGTGCCAGCAGTTACCCCGCAGAGTATGGCTACACCTTC. The J gene is TRBJ1-2, the V gene TRBV12-3 or TRBV12-4; D not resolved. The CDR3 has 13 amino acids. The V gene lost 4 bases and the J gene lost 5 bases, with 11 bases spanning the gap.

V gene TRBV20-1 combines with J gene TRBJ2-3, with TRBD2 as a possible D gene (6 bases). This CDR3 contains 14 residues. The germline gives CDR1 DFQATT, CDR2 SNEGSKA (reference sequence). V lost 0 bases and J lost 6, with 13 bases in between. Here the CDR3 reads CSARELARGDTQYF. The CDR3 nucleotides read TGCAGTGCTAGAGAGCTAGCGCGGGGTGATACGCAGTATTTT.

The chain combines TRBV29-1 with TRBJ1-2; the match to TRBD1 covers 7 bases. This CDR3 has 14 residues. The trim removed 7 bases at V and 2 bases at J, leaving 10 bases unmatched. The germline CDR1 and CDR2 sequences are SQVTM and ANQGSEA. The CDR3 sequence: CSAGPTGTNYGYTF. Here the CDR3 DNA reads TGCAGCGCCGGACCGACAGGGACCAACTATGGCTACACCTTC.

In this sample, this clonotype turned up many times. The V and J genes are TRBV5-4 and TRBJ2-5; the match to TRBD1 covers 9 bases. Germline values: CDR1 SGHNT, CDR2 YYREEE (reference sequence). The CDR3 is 14 residues long. V was clipped by 2 bases and J by 1 base; unmatched bases: 0. CDR3 region: CASSLQGAQETQYF. In DNA form, the CDR3 reads TGTGCCAGCAGCTTACAGGGGGCCCAAGAGACCCAGTACTTC.

This clonotype was picked up a small number of times. The CDR3 DNA sequence: TGCAGCGTTGAAGCGACAGGCACCGCTGGCTACACCTTC. Amino acid sequence: CSVEATGTAGYTF. The rearrangement uses TRBV29-1 and TRBJ1-2, with a weak D call TRBD1 (6 bases). CDR1 SQVTM and CDR2 ANQGSEA come from the germline V gene. The CDR3 totals 13 residues. V was clipped by 1 base and J by 7 bases, with 13 bases between them.

This clonotype showed up many times. This chain connects TRBV12-3 or TRBV12-4 to TRBJ2-3; TRBD2 might be the D (5 bases). V was shortened by 3 bases and J by 5 bases, with 9 bases between the two germline ends. The CDR3 sequence is 13 residues long. Here the CDR3 DNA reads TGTGCCAGCAGTTTGGGAGCGGTAGATACGCAGTATTTT. This translates into CASSLGAVDTQYF.

There are a few counts of this clonotype. This chain links TRBV9 with TRBJ1-6; D is uncertain. Germline CDR1 reads SGDLS; CDR2 reads YYNGEE. V lost 4 bases and J 10 bases, leaving 21 bases between the germline ends. The CDR3 contains 16 residues. CDR3 nucleotides: TGTGCCAGCAGCCCCTCGGCGCCTCGGACTGGGTCACCCCTCCACTTT. This gives the protein CASSPSAPRTGSPLHF.

This clonotype turned up a few times. V gene TRBV13 combines with J gene TRBJ2-1; 11 bases align to TRBD2. The CDR3 length is 16 residues. Germline CDR1 is PRHDT and CDR2 is FYEKMQ (reference sequence). V gave up 2 bases and J gave up 8 bases; unmatched junction bases: 8. This CDR3 reads CASSLRLAGGLDEQFF. In DNA, the CDR3 is TGTGCCAGCAGCTTAAGGCTAGCGGGGGGTTTGGATGAGCAGTTCTTC.

This clonotype showed up many times. This chain links TRBV7-2 with TRBJ1-4; D unresolved. This CDR3 region has 17 residues. Germline CDR1 is SGHTA and CDR2 is FQGNSA. Trimming shortened V by 1 base and J by 4 bases, and 16 bases separated the two germline ends. The CDR3 loop reads CASSLEGRERNNEKLFF. The CDR3 DNA reads as TGTGCCAGCAGCTTAGAGGGCCGGGAAAGAAATAATGAAAAACTGTTTTTT.

The chain carries TRBV6-5 and TRBJ1-1; D is perhaps TRBD1 (6 bases). V lost 2 bases to trimming and J lost 7 bases, with 8 bases between them. The CDR3 is 12 amino acids. The germline CDR1 and CDR2 sequences are MNHEY and SVGAGI. For the CDR3, the DNA is TGTGCCAGCAGTTACGGACAGTATGAAGCTTTCTTT. Translating gives CASSYGQYEAFF.

The chain has TRBV7-9 and TRBJ2-2; D possibly corresponds to TRBD1 (5 bases). V gave up 2 bases and J gave up 1 base, with 8 bases separating them. The V gene's germline CDR1 is SEHNR and CDR2 FQNEAQ (reference sequence). CDR3 length: 15 residues. The CDR3 spells CASSLRRVNTGELFF. CDR3 DNA: TGTGCCAGCAGCTTACGCAGGGTGAACACCGGGGAGCTGTTTTTT.

This clonotype turned up a few times. This chain connects TRBV4-1 to TRBJ2-2; TRBD2 aligns across 7 bases. The germline CDR1 and CDR2 sequences are MGHRA and YSYEKL. This CDR3 has 15 residues. V was clipped by 5 bases and J by 5 bases; unmatched bases: 8. CDR3 region: CASSLLAGETGELFF. The CDR3 DNA follows: TGCGCCAGCAGCTTACTCGCGGGGGAAACCGGGGAGCTGTTTTTT.

This clonotype was seen more than once but under ten times. V and J are TRBV5-1 and TRBJ1-1, with a tentative D call TRBD1 (5 bases). The germline CDR1 and CDR2 sequences are SGHRS and YFSETQ. The germline V and J ends were trimmed by 0 bases and 3 bases, with 12 bases remaining between them. The CDR3 totals 15 residues. The CDR3 nucleotides are TGCGCCAGCAGCTTGGAGGTATGGGGGGACACTGAAGCTTTCTTT. Protein: CASSLEVWGDTEAFF.

This clonotype appeared many times. The CDR3 loop is CASSIDQDPYGYTF. CDR3 bases: TGTGCCAGCAGTATAGACCAGGACCCTTATGGCTACACCTTC. The J gene is TRBJ1-2, the V gene TRBV6-5, with no clear D. This CDR3 contains 14 residues. V was pared by 5 bases and J by 5 bases, with 15 bases between. Germline V lookup: CDR1 MNHEY, CDR2 SVGAGI.

In its sample, this clonotype was seen many times. The V and J genes are TRBV2 and TRBJ2-4; D is ambiguous. The CDR3 loop spans 12 amino acids. Germline V lookup: CDR1 SNHLY, CDR2 FYNNEI. The ends were cut back, 10 bases at V and 12 bases at J, with 19 bases in the middle. The CDR3 sequence is CAIALTETTQYF. CDR3 nucleotide sequence: TGTGCCATCGCTCTTACGGAGACAACTCAGTACTTC.

The DNA of the CDR3 is TGCAGTGCTAAGACATCTAGTTCTACCTACGAGCAGTACTTC. Amino acid sequence: CSAKTSSSTYEQYF. This rearrangement joins TRBV20-1 to TRBJ2-7; D is uncertain. The germline V and J ends were trimmed by 4 bases and 2 bases, with 15 bases remaining between them. From germline, CDR1 is DFQATT and CDR2 SNEGSKA (reference sequence). This CDR3 contains 14 residues.

This sequence joins TRBV27 and TRBJ1-1; no firm D call. V gave up 7 bases and J gave up 5 bases, with 17 bases separating them. The germline CDR1 and CDR2 sequences are MNHEY and SMNVEV (reference sequence). CDR3 size: 14 residues. CDR3 bases: TGTGCCAGCAACTATCTCCCCCGCGGAACTGAAGCTTTCTTT. Residues: CASNYLPRGTEAFF.

This clonotype was seen more than once but under ten times. This chain connects TRBV9 to TRBJ2-3; D is unresolved. V was clipped by 4 bases and J by 4 bases, with 13 bases between them. Germline-derived CDR1 and CDR2 are SGDLS and YYNGEE. This CDR3 region has 14 residues. DNA for the CDR3: TGTGCCAGCAGCCCCTTAGGTGTTGCAGATACGCAGTATTTT. It encodes CASSPLGVADTQYF. Variable domain in full (rest from reference TRBV9 and TRBJ2-3): DSGVTQTPKHLITATGQRVTLRCSPRSGDLSVYWYQQSLDQGLQFLIQYYNGEERAKGNILERFSAQQFPDLHSELNLSSLELGDSALYFCASSPLGVADTQYFGPGTRLTVL.